This T cell receptor beta chain was identified in a study of T cells in Graves' hyperthyroidism and ophthalmopathy (dated by TCRdb to about 2019). About the full investigation: Peripheral blood samples were taken at initial diagnosis, before any treatment was given. After sampling, hyperthyroidism patients received methimazole starting at 30 mg daily, and ophthalmopathy patients received high-dose intravenous methylprednisolone. The study also compared thyroid tissue and blood T-cell repertoires from about six Graves' hyperthyroidism patients. A discovery cohort of about a hundred patients, about 43 with Graves' ophthalmopathy and over 55 with stable Graves' hyperthyroidism, was used to find distinguishing TCR V-J signatures. Prospective prediction of ophthalmopathy was tested in an independent validation cohort of fewer than 20 hyperthyroidism patients and 17 patients who later progressed to ophthalmopathy. The paper describes TCR Vbeta CDR3 sequencing of around 140 peripheral blood samples, made up of some 40 ophthalmopathy patients, roughly 80 hyperthyroidism patients and some 17 progressor patients. The 100 discovery patients were randomly divided into training and test sets at a 7:3 ratio. General conclusions and limits of the study: In validation, progression to ophthalmopathy was predicted by the model with around 70% sensitivity and around 75% specificity, a median of approximately 6.5 months before onset. Most expanded thyroid clonotypes (frequency above 0.001) were also detected in blood, suggesting blood repertoires may reflect thyroid immune responses. Sample size was not statistically predetermined, and blinding of investigators to group allocation was not performed. A model built on a 13 V-J signature distinguished ophthalmopathy from stable hyperthyroidism, reaching about 89% sensitivity and 81% to 83% specificity in cross-validation and 80%/75% in testing.

This clonotype was seen only once. Its antigen is still unknown. The sample holds no much larger clone one base away, and base qualities are not on file. One read alone is weak evidence. The TCR beta CDR3 regions were amplified from the RNA transcripts. A first-round RT-PCR of the TCR CDR3 used the HTBI primer set with the Qiagen OneStep RT-PCR kit. A second multiplex PCR round built the libraries, followed by size selection and purification. Libraries were sequenced paired-end with 100 bp reads on an Illumina HiSeq2000. The authors' analysis ran thus. SOAPnuke was used to process the raw data, throwing out any read that contained adapters or uncalled bases, had a mean Phred below 15, or lacked an exact constant-primer or identifier match. COPE v1.2.5 was used to merge the high-quality paired reads, and each unique nucleotide sequence was defined as a clonotype. Clonotypes were aligned to IMGT TRBV, TRBD and TRBJ reference segments using MiTCR v1.1. The analysis included only V-J combinations with a frequency above 0.0001, which together covered 99.2% of the repertoires. The TCS score was defined as F50 (clonal expansion) divided by E x V (chaos), with BLOSUM62-based TCRdist calculated between CDR3 peptides within each V-J. Welch's t-statistics and random forest reduced roughly 500 V-J features to 13, which were used in a naive Bayes classifier (R e1071). TCRdb reran the public reads through fastp at Q25 and MiXCR, keeping productive beta chains. Rows with one shared CDR3 protein collapse into an entry with the most common genes and DNA. The V and J calls and clone size come from TCRdb's table, not from the authors' own analysis. Across this sample there are 370,000 or so distinct CDR3 sequences, with roughly 14% seen only once. 25% to 35% of the sample goes to the ten largest clones.

Hyperthyroidism patients were aged 18 to 65 years and newly diagnosed, with disease duration of less than 2 months. The study excluded patients with uncontrolled infections, other autoimmune diseases, pregnancy or lactation. Diagnoses relied on clinical symptoms, serum thyroxine and TRAb, thyroid ultrasound and orbital computed tomography. Blood from progressor patients was drawn when they were first diagnosed with hyperthyroidism, before any ophthalmopathy symptoms appeared. PBMCs were separated from roughly 10 ml of fresh peripheral blood using Ficoll-Paque density gradient centrifugation. Progressor patients were initially diagnosed with Graves' hyperthyroidism and developed ophthalmopathy during follow-up. Trizol reagent was used to extract total RNA, and RNA quality was then checked on an Agilent 2100 Bioanalyzer. Including the terminal cysteine and phenylalanine, the CDR3 comprises 13 residues. The read is trimmed to its CDR3 DNA, 39 bases read in frame from base 1. V sheds 4 bases and J sheds 2 bases, leaving 7 bases between their ends. The germline V gene provides CDR1 SGHVS and CDR2 FQNEAQ.

The chain is assembled from TRBV7-8 and TRBJ2-3; no confident D gene assignment can be made. The sequencing input was blood. The receptor was isolated from a woman aged 18 to 35 with Graves' hyperthyroidism that later progressed to Graves' ophthalmopathy. The CDR3 protein: CASSSSITDTQYF. The bases read TGTGCCAGCAGCTCCTCAATCACAGATACGCAGTATTTT.